This T cell receptor beta chain was captured by sequencing in a study of shared clonotypes between healthy human individuals (dated by TCRdb to about 2020). For the study in its entirety: The cohort included three men and a couple of women between 18 and 49 years of age. Leukapheresis yielded between about 0.9 and 9 billion PBMCs per donor. Per donor, three plates each were used for CD4 naive and CD4 memory, two for CD8 naive, and one for CD8 memory. To increase sequencing depth and limit assay-specific biases, TCR repertoire library preparation and sequencing were carried out by different laboratories using diverse techniques. To estimate repertoire size and how much clonotypes are shared between individuals, the study performed deep sequencing of blood TCR repertoires from a handful of healthy adults. Study-level results and caveats: Incomplete sequencing was indicated by rarefaction of sorted-subset datasets, despite the large sequencing depth. Sampling was restricted to blood, and TCR repertoires in tissue are likely to differ from TCR repertoires in blood. Larger estimated clonotype richness was generally found for naive subsets than for memory subsets. When a handful of donors were compared, the shared fraction of clonotypes was approximately 5% for naive CD4, approximately 3.5% for naive CD8, 2% to 2.5% for memory CD4, and around 0.4% for memory CD8. Higher generation probabilities were observed for clonotypes shared by all four sorted-subset donors than for non-shared clonotypes. Because the study included a small number of donors, the genetic and exposure-history diversity represented was limited. Pairwise subsampling indicated that sequencing depth was expected to affect the degree of clonotype sharing among donors.

Comments on this clone: Its antigen is not yet known. Per-base quality was not reported, and no clone a single base away is much larger than it.

Ends trimmed: V by 2 bases, J by 0 bases; bases unmatched to a gene: 5. The CDR3 contains 17 residues, cysteine and phenylalanine counted. The read is trimmed to its CDR3 DNA, 51 bases read in frame from base 1. CDR1 MDHEN and CDR2 SYDVKM are derived from the germline V gene. Using the deep immunoSEQ assay, TCR CDR3 regions were amplified from genomic DNA by multiplex PCR. Extracted genomic DNA from each cell subset was spread evenly across all wells of several immunoSEQ 96-well plates, with each plate serving as a replicate. For sorted subsets, approximately 200 ng of genomic DNA, equivalent to around 31,000 T cell genomes, went into each replicate PCR. The purified libraries were quantified using a Qubit 3.0 fluorometer, sized with a Bioanalyzer 2100, and then quantified again using the KAPA Library Quantification kit. Each immunoSEQ 96-well plate was sequenced on its own single-read 150-cycle Illumina NextSeq 550 flow cell. The published analysis was carried out like this. Because the immunoSEQ output held only junctional sequences and lacked quality scores, the filtering could not match the filtering applied to full-length reads. Sequences were annotated with PyIR, a Python wrapper for IgBLAST v1.9, and V/J genes and CDR3 were assigned using IMGT germline references. Any read was removed if the V/J assignment was weak (E-value above 1e-6), the CDR3 was missing, or the read contained stop codons, out-of-frame junctions, or ambiguous translated residues. V3J clonotypes were defined as sequences sharing an identical inferred V gene, J gene, and CDR3 amino acid sequence. Percentage overlap between repertoires was computed as shared unique clonotypes divided by the size of the smaller repertoire. Richness of each repertoire was evaluated using RTK rarefaction, the Chao1 estimator, and Recon v2.1 estimates of unobserved clonotypes. Generation probabilities for all TCRbeta clonotypes obtained by the gDNA method from a few donors were computed using OLGA. TCRdb re-hosts the immuneACCESS table, in-frame sequences only. Its copies lack some clones; in the studies checked, an unresolved V gene accounts for under half of them, and the cause for the rest is not known. That table gives V, J and clone size, and the DNA gave D and trimming. This sample gives about 2.2 million clones in total; about 93% of them show up just once. Clones ranked in the top ten supply roughly 1.8% of the sample.

CD8 naive samples were obtained by positive selection for CCR7 among CD45RO-negative cells, yielding a CD45RA+CCR7+ population from which TemRA cells were excluded. The donors were healthy, HIV-negative adults who had no recently reported acute infections or vaccinations. Every donor was a Caucasian adult living in Nashville, Tennessee, USA. After blood collection by leukapheresis, PBMCs were isolated using Ficoll-Histopaque density gradient centrifugation and then cryopreserved in the vapor phase of liquid nitrogen. Purity and quantity of every magnetically sorted T cell population were checked by analytical flow cytometry. Each sorted fraction had its genomic DNA isolated and then quantified by UV absorbance on a Nanodrop 2000c.

The sequenced sample consisted of naive CD8+ T cells from PBMCs. The sample's cell subset or site label, decoded: CD45RA+CCR7+. The chain is made from TRBV28 and TRBJ1-5, and 9 junction bases match TRBD1. This receptor was taken from a man between 18 and 29 years old in good health. Some clones in this sample may be carry-over from other donors' samples. Read as DNA, the sequence is TGTGCCAGCAGTTTAAGGGACAGGGTGTATAGCAATCAGCCCCAGCATTTT. This codes for CASSLRDRVYSNQPQHF.